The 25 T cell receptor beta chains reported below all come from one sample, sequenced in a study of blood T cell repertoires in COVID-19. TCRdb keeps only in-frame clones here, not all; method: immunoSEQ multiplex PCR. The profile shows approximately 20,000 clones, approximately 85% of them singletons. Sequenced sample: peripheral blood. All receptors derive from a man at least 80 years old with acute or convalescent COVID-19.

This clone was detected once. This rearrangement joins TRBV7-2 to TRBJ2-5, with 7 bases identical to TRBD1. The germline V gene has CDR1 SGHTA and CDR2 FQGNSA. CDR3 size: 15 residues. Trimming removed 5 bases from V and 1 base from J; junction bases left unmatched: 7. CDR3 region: CASSGSGTAQETQYF. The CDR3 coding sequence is TGTGCCAGCAGCGGATCCGGGACAGCCCAAGAGACCCAGTACTTC.

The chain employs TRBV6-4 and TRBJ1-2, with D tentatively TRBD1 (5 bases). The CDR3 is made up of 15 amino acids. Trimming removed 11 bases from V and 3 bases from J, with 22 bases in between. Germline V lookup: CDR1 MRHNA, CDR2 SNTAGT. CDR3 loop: CAPSRATRVHYGYTF. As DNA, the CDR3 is TGTGCCCCTTCTAGGGCAACCAGGGTCCACTATGGCTACACCTTC.

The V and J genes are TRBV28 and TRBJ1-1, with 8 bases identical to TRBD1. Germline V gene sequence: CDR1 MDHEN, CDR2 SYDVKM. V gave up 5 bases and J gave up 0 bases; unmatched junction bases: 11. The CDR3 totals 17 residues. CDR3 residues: CASSPLLGQGMNTEAFF. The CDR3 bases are TGTGCCAGCAGTCCGCTTCTTGGACAGGGTATGAACACTGAAGCTTTCTTT.

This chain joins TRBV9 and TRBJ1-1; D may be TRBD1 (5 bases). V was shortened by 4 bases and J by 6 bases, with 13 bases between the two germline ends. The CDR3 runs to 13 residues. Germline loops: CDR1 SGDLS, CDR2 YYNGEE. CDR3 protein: CASSPQTVSEAFF. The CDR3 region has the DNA TGTGCCAGCAGCCCGCAGACAGTATCTGAAGCTTTCTTT.

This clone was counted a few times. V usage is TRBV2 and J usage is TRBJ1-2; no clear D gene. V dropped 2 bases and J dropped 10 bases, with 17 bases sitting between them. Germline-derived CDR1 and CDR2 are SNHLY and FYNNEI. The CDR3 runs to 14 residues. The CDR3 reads CASSEPLAVADYTF. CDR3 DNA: TGTGCCAGCAGTGAACCTTTGGCAGTTGCGGACTACACCTTC.

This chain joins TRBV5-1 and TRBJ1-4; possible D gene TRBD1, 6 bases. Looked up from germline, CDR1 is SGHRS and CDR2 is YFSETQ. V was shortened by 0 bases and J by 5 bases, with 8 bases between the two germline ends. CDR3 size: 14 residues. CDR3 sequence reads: CASSLDGTNEKLFF. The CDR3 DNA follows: TGCGCCAGCAGCTTGGATGGGACAAATGAAAAACTGTTTTTT.

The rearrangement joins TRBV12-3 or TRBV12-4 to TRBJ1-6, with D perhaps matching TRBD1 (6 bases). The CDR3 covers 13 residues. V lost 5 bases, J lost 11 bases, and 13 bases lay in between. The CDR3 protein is CASSRTGSPPLHF. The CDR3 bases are TGTGCCAGCAGTCGAACAGGGAGTCCACCCCTCCACTTT.

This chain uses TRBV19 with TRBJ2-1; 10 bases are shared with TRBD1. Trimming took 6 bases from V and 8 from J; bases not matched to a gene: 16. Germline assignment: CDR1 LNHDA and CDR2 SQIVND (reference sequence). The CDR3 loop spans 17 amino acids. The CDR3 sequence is CASSPTAGTGVLDEQFF. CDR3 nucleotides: TGTGCCAGTAGCCCTACCGCCGGGACAGGGGTTCTCGATGAGCAGTTCTTC.

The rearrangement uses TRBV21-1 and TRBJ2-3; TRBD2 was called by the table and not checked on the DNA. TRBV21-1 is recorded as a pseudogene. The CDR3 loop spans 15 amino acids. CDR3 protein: CASSRRGRGSDTQYF. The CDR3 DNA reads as TGTGCCAGCAGCCGCCGAGGGAGGGGTAGCGATACGCAGTATTTT.

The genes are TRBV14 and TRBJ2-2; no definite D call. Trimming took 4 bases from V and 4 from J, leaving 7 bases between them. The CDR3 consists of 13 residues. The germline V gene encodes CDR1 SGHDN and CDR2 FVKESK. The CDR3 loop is CASSLYSTGELFF. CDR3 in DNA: TGTGCCAGCAGCCTGTACTCCACCGGGGAGCTGTTTTTT.

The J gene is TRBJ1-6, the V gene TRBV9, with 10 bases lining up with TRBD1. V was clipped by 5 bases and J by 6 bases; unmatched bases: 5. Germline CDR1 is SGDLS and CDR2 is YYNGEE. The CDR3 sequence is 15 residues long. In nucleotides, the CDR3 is TGTGCCAGCAGTGCTCGACAGGGGGCTAATTCACCCCTCCACTTT. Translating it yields CASSARQGANSPLHF.

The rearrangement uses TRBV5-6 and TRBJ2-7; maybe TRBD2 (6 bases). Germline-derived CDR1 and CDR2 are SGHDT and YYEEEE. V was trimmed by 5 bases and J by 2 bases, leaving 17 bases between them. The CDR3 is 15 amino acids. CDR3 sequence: CASRTGLLGTYEQYF. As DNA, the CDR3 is TGTGCCAGCAGAACGGGACTCCTCGGCACCTACGAGCAGTACTTC.

In DNA, the CDR3 is TGTGCCAGCAGCTTGGGCAGGGCAGGGGAAAAACTGTTTTTT. Its protein product is CASSLGRAGEKLFF. This chain uses TRBV5-5 with TRBJ1-4; the D gene is possibly TRBD1 (5 bases). The CDR3 consists of 14 residues. V was cut by 0 bases and J by 8 bases, with 11 bases left in between. Germline lookup yields CDR1 SGHKS and CDR2 YYEKEE (reference sequence).

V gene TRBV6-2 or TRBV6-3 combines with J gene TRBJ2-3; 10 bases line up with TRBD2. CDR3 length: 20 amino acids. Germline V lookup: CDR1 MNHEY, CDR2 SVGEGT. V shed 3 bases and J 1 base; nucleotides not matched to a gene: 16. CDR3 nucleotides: TGTGCCAGCAGTTATTTGTTAGCGGGGGGACCAACCCCCGGCACAGATACGCAGTATTTT. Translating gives CASSYLLAGGPTPGTDTQYF.

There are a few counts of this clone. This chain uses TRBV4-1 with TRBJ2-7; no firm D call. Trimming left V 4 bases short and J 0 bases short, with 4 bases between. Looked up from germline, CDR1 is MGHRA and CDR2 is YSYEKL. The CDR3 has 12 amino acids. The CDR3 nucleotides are TGCGCCAGCAGCCTTATCTCCTACGAGCAGTACTTC. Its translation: CASSLISYEQYF.

The CDR3 DNA sequence: TGTGCCATCAGTGAGAGGGGTTACAATGAGCAGTTCTTC. Its protein product is CAISERGYNEQFF. The gene calls are TRBV10-3 and TRBJ2-1; D is possibly TRBD1 (5 bases). The V end lost 2 bases, the J end lost 4 bases, and 6 bases lay between the germline ends. The CDR3 totals 13 residues. Germline V gives CDR1 ENHRY, CDR2 SYGVKD.

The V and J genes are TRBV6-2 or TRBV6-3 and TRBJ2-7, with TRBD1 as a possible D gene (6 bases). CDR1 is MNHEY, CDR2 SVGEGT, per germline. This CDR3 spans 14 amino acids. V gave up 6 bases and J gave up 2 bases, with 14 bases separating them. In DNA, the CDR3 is TGTGCCAGCAGATACCGGGACATTACCTACGAGCAGTACTTC. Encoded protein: CASRYRDITYEQYF.

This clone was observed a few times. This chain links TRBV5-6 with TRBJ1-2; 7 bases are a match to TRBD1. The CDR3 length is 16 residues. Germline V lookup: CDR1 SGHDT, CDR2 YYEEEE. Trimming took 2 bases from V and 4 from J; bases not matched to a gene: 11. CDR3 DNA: TGTGCCAGCAGCTTACCCGGACAGGTGGCTTTCTATGGCTACACCTTC. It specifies CASSLPGQVAFYGYTF.

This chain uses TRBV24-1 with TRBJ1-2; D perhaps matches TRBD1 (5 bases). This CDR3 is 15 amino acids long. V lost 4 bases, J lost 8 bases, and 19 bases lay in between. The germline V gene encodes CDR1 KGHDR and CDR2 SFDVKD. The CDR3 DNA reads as TGTGCCACCAGTGACCCGCGGGGCCAGGGAATAGGCTACACCTTC. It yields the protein CATSDPRGQGIGYTF.

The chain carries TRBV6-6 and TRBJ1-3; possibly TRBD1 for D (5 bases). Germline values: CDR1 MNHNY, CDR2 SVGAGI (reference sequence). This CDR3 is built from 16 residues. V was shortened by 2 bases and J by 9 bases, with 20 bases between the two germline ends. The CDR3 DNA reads TGTGCCAGCAGTTACCCCGAAAGGACAACCCAGAGCACCATATATTTT. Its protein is CASSYPERTTQSTIYF.

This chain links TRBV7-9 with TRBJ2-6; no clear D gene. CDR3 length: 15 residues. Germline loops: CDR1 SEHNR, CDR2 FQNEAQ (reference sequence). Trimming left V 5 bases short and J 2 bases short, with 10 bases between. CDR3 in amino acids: CASSPASAGANVLTF. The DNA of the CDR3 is TGTGCCAGCAGCCCCGCCAGTGCTGGGGCCAACGTCCTGACTTTC.

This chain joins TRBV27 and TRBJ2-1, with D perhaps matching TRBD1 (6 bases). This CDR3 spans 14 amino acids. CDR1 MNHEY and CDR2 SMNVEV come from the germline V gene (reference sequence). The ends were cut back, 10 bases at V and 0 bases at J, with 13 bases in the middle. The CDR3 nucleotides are TGTGCCACCAGGCAGGGGCCCTCCTACAATGAGCAGTTCTTC. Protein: CATRQGPSYNEQFF.

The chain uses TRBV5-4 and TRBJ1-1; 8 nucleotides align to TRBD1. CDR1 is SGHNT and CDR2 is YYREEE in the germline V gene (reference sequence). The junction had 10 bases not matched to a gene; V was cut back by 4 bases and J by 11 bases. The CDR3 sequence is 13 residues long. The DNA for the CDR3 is TGTGCCAGCAGCGGGGACAGGTGGATGGGCGCTTTCTTT. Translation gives CASSGDRWMGAFF.

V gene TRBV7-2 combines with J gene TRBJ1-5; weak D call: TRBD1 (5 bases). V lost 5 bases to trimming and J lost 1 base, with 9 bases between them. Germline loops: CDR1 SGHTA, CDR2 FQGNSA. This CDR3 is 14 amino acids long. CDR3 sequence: CASSPGMSNQPQHF. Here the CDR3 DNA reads TGTGCCAGCAGCCCAGGGATGAGCAATCAGCCCCAGCATTTT.

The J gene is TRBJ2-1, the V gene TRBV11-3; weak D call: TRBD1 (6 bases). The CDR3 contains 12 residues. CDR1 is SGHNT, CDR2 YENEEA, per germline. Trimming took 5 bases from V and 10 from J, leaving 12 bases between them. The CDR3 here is CASSGDTYEQFF. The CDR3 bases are TGTGCCAGCAGCGGGGACACTTACGAGCAGTTCTTC.